Listed below are T cell receptor beta chains from one sample, sequenced in a study of blood T cell repertoires in COVID-19. Sequencing was performed with immunoSEQ multiplex PCR; in TCRdb, only in-frame clones are kept and a portion is missing. The sample consists of 120,000 to 150,000 clones, approximately 90% of them appearing once. The sequenced sample was peripheral blood. All receptors derive from a human donor with COVID-19, enrolled during active disease. The donor label of this sample is uncertain. CDR3s include the opening cysteine and the closing phenylalanine or tryptophan. Each record gives: clone size, D gene, J gene, V gene, CDR3 DNA, CDR3 protein. A D gene is named only where the DNA matches it firmly. Clone sizes are given selectively: once, few, many, or a class where the clone is expanded.

abundance: few; d_gene: -; j_gene: TRBJ1-5; v_gene: TRBV3-1/TRBV3-2; CDR3nt: TGTGCCAGCAGCCCCCCGAGTAGCAATCAGCCCCAGCATTTT; CDR3aa: CASSPPSSNQPQHF
abundance: once; d_gene: -; j_gene: TRBJ2-5; v_gene: TRBV5-1; CDR3nt: TGCGCCAGCAGCTCTCGGACAGCCTTTCAAGAGACCCAGTACTTC; CDR3aa: CASSSRTAFQETQYF
abundance: -; d_gene: -; j_gene: TRBJ2-5; v_gene: TRBV6-5; CDR3nt: TGTGCCAGCAGCGACCTGGGGGGCCAAGAGACCCAGTACTTC; CDR3aa: CASSDLGGQETQYF
abundance: -; d_gene: -; j_gene: TRBJ2-1; v_gene: TRBV11-2; CDR3nt: TGTGCCAGCAGCTTAGGGACAACCTACAATGAGCAGTTCTTC; CDR3aa: CASSLGTTYNEQFF
abundance: -; d_gene: TRBD2; j_gene: TRBJ2-7; v_gene: TRBV2; CDR3nt: TGTGCCAGCAGGGGCGGGGGACGTGGAGGAGGCTACGAGCAGTACTTC; CDR3aa: CASRGGGRGGGYEQYF
abundance: -; d_gene: TRBD2; j_gene: TRBJ2-3; v_gene: TRBV9; CDR3nt: TGTGCCAGCAGCGTAGAGGGCGGGGGGAGCACAGATACGCAGTATTTT; CDR3aa: CASSVEGGGSTDTQYF
abundance: -; d_gene: TRBD1; j_gene: TRBJ1-1; v_gene: TRBV7-9; CDR3nt: TGTGCCAGCAGCTTAGCTGGACAGGGTGGGGATTTCTTT; CDR3aa: CASSLAGQGGDFF
abundance: -; d_gene: -; j_gene: TRBJ2-7; v_gene: TRBV3-1/TRBV3-2; CDR3nt: TGTGCCAGCAGCCACGGGGGTGGCGGATCCTACGAGCAGTACTTC; CDR3aa: CASSHGGGGSYEQYF
abundance: few; d_gene: -; j_gene: TRBJ2-7; v_gene: TRBV19; CDR3nt: TGTGCCAGTAGTATCTCCGTCGGGGGATACGAGCAGTACTTC; CDR3aa: CASSISVGGYEQYF
abundance: -; d_gene: -; j_gene: TRBJ2-2; v_gene: TRBV21-1; CDR3nt: TGTGCCAGCAGCTCCAAGGCCGGGACAGGGTTTCCCCTATGTGCCGGGGAGCTGTTTTTT; CDR3aa: CASSSKAGTGFPLCAGELFF
abundance: -; d_gene: TRBD1; j_gene: TRBJ1-1; v_gene: TRBV7-8; CDR3nt: TGTGCCAGCAGCTTATCAACAGGACTGACAGGGGCGGTATTATACCGGAACACTGAAGCTTTCTTT; CDR3aa: CASSLSTGLTGAVLYRNTEAFF
abundance: -; d_gene: TRBD2; j_gene: TRBJ2-2; v_gene: TRBV4-1; CDR3nt: TGCGCCAGCAGCCAAGATCCCACTAGCGGGGCCTGGAACACCGGGGAGCTGTTTTTT; CDR3aa: CASSQDPTSGAWNTGELFF
abundance: -; d_gene: TRBD1; j_gene: TRBJ2-7; v_gene: TRBV18; CDR3nt: TGTGCCAGCTCACCGGGGACAGAGCCCTACGAGCAGTACTTC; CDR3aa: CASSPGTEPYEQYF
abundance: -; d_gene: -; j_gene: TRBJ1-2; v_gene: TRBV19; CDR3nt: TGTGCCAGTAGTATAGGAGGGCCCTATGGCTACACCTTC; CDR3aa: CASSIGGPYGYTF
abundance: -; d_gene: -; j_gene: TRBJ1-6; v_gene: TRBV3-1/TRBV3-2; CDR3nt: TGTGCCAGCAGCCTTACGCCGGTACGGGGGAATTCACCCCTCCACTTT; CDR3aa: CASSLTPVRGNSPLHF
abundance: -; d_gene: TRBD1; j_gene: TRBJ1-3; v_gene: TRBV30; CDR3nt: TGTGCCTGGAGCCAGGGGGAATCTGGAAACACCATATATTTT; CDR3aa: CAWSQGESGNTIYF
abundance: -; d_gene: -; j_gene: TRBJ1-1; v_gene: TRBV28; CDR3nt: TGTGCCAGCAGCCCCACATCGAACACTGAAGCTTTCTTT; CDR3aa: CASSPTSNTEAFF
abundance: -; d_gene: TRBD1; j_gene: TRBJ1-2; v_gene: TRBV6-6; CDR3nt: TGTGCCAGCAGTTACTCGAACAGGGGGGATGGCTACACCTTC; CDR3aa: CASSYSNRGDGYTF
abundance: -; d_gene: TRBD2; j_gene: TRBJ2-3; v_gene: TRBV5-1; CDR3nt: TGCGCCAGCAGACAAATAACGGGGGGGAGGACAGATACGCAGTATTTT; CDR3aa: CASRQITGGRTDTQYF
abundance: -; d_gene: -; j_gene: TRBJ1-5; v_gene: TRBV27; CDR3nt: TGTGCCAGCAGTTTAGCGGCAGCCAATCAGCCCCAGCATTTT; CDR3aa: CASSLAAANQPQHF
abundance: once; d_gene: -; j_gene: TRBJ1-2; v_gene: TRBV9; CDR3nt: TGTGCCAGCAGCGTAGCTAAAGGGAGTCTGGGGACATCGCGATTTGGCTACACCTTC; CDR3aa: CASSVAKGSLGTSRFGYTF
abundance: -; d_gene: -; j_gene: TRBJ2-2; v_gene: TRBV5-1; CDR3nt: TGCGCCAGCAGCTTGGGAACATCGAACACCGGGGAGCTGTTTTTT; CDR3aa: CASSLGTSNTGELFF
abundance: few; d_gene: -; j_gene: TRBJ2-1; v_gene: TRBV10-3; CDR3nt: TGTGCCATCAGTGAGTCCAACAGCCCCGATGAGCAGTTCTTC; CDR3aa: CAISESNSPDEQFF
abundance: -; d_gene: TRBD1; j_gene: TRBJ1-1; v_gene: TRBV6-5; CDR3nt: TGTGCCACCACAGGGGTAATGAACACTGAAGCTTTCTTT; CDR3aa: CATTGVMNTEAFF